This T cell receptor (beta chain) comes out of a study of control samples from healthy donors and cancer patients. Some clones are missing from TCRdb's copy, which holds only in-frame ones; the method was immunoSEQ multiplex PCR. The table shows some 14,000 clones, with around 79% occurring only once. The sequence was obtained from a male donor with melanoma. The material sequenced was formalin-fixed, paraffin-embedded tissue.

The CDR3 spells CASSVQTGNLRREQFF. DNA for the CDR3: TGTGCCAGCAGCGTTCAGACAGGGAATCTTAGGCGTGAGCAGTTCTTC. The rearrangement links TRBV9 to TRBJ2-1, with 7 nucleotides matching TRBD1. Germline CDR1 reads SGDLS; CDR2 reads YYNGEE. The CDR3 is 16 residues long. V dropped 2 bases and J dropped 9; count of bases not matched to a gene: 14.